The entry below gives a single T cell receptor (beta chain) sequence along with its context. The sample comes from a study of T-cell memory formation after mild COVID-19. Via MiXCR, TCRdb re-called the 5' RACE reads, giving one row per CDR3 protein. This repertoire shows around 200,000 distinct CDR3 sequences, about 21% found once; its top ten account for 23%. Trimming stripped 0 bases from V and 0 bases from J, with 9 bases between. Germline CDR1 is MGHRA and CDR2 is YSYEKL. The CDR3 contains 16 residues. The specimen was PBMCs or a T cell subset sorted from them (not recorded which). The origin of this receptor is an adult woman who had mild COVID-19 (a few samples of this study predate the infection). Cell type and time point are not known. The chain employs TRBV4-1 and TRBJ1-3; possibly TRBD1 for D (5 bases). The CDR3 DNA follows: TGCGCCAGCAGCCAAGATCCAGGGCACTCTGGAAACACCATATATTTT. Translating gives CASSQDPGHSGNTIYF.